These T cell receptor beta chains were read from a single sample in a study of control samples from healthy donors and cancer patients. Sequencing was performed with immunoSEQ multiplex PCR; in TCRdb, only in-frame clones are kept and a portion is missing. In the table there are 60,000 to 75,000 clones, about 87% of which are singletons. Sequencing was done on a sample of PBMCs. The source is a woman in her forties or fifties with head and neck cancer. CDR3s include the opening cysteine and the closing phenylalanine or tryptophan. D genes are given only for firm matches. Clone size is not always given. Where it is, it says once, few, many or a class for expanded clones.

v_gene: TRBV10-3; j_gene: TRBJ2-7; abundance: -; d_gene: -; CDR3nt: TGTGCCATCAGTTGGGGGTCAGGGGCTACCTACGAGCAGTACTTC; CDR3aa: CAISWGSGATYEQYF
v_gene: TRBV4-2; j_gene: TRBJ1-1; abundance: -; d_gene: -; CDR3nt: TGTGCCAGCAGCCAAGGGGATTCGGAAGCTTTCTTT; CDR3aa: CASSQGDSEAFF
v_gene: TRBV28; j_gene: TRBJ2-1; abundance: -; d_gene: -; CDR3nt: TGTGCCAGCGGCCGCGGGGGCCCCTACAATGAGCAGTTCTTC; CDR3aa: CASGRGGPYNEQFF
v_gene: TRBV28; j_gene: TRBJ1-2; abundance: -; d_gene: -; CDR3nt: TGTGCCAGCAGTTCCGGGGGCGCGGACTATGGCTACACCTTC; CDR3aa: CASSSGGADYGYTF
v_gene: TRBV9; j_gene: TRBJ2-3; abundance: once; d_gene: -; CDR3nt: TGTGCCAGCAGCGTACAGGGGGGGCCCGCAGATACGCAGTATTTT; CDR3aa: CASSVQGGPADTQYF
v_gene: TRBV30; j_gene: TRBJ1-2; abundance: few; d_gene: -; CDR3nt: TGTGCCTGGAAAACAGGTGGCCGGCATGGCTACACCTTC; CDR3aa: CAWKTGGRHGYTF
v_gene: TRBV2; j_gene: TRBJ1-5; abundance: -; d_gene: -; CDR3nt: TGTGCCAGCAGGTTGGGTGGAAATCAGCCCCAGCATTTT; CDR3aa: CASRLGGNQPQHF
v_gene: TRBV7-9; j_gene: TRBJ2-3; abundance: few; d_gene: -; CDR3nt: TGTGCCAGCACCATTAGAGGGGGGCGCGGGGTGAGAGATACGCAGTATTTT; CDR3aa: CASTIRGGRGVRDTQYF
v_gene: TRBV7-2; j_gene: TRBJ2-2; abundance: -; d_gene: TRBD2; CDR3nt: TGTGCCAGCAGCTTACGAAGCGGGGGTTTTAACACCGGGGAGCTGTTTTTT; CDR3aa: CASSLRSGGFNTGELFF
v_gene: TRBV2; j_gene: TRBJ1-4; abundance: few; d_gene: -; CDR3nt: TGTGCCAGCAGTGAAGTCGGGGCAGGGATAGCAACTAATGAAAAACTGTTTTTT; CDR3aa: CASSEVGAGIATNEKLFF
v_gene: TRBV5-1; j_gene: TRBJ2-2; abundance: -; d_gene: -; CDR3nt: TGCGCCAGCAGCAAAGGCCCAGGGGAGGCCGGGGAGCTGTTTTTT; CDR3aa: CASSKGPGEAGELFF
v_gene: TRBV9; j_gene: TRBJ2-3; abundance: -; d_gene: TRBD2; CDR3nt: TGTGCCAGCAGCGTAGCTACAACTAGCGGGGCCCTCACAGATACGCAGTATTTT; CDR3aa: CASSVATTSGALTDTQYF
v_gene: TRBV27; j_gene: TRBJ2-5; abundance: -; d_gene: -; CDR3nt: TGTGCCAGCAGTTTAGTCCGGGAAGAAGAGACCCAGTACTTC; CDR3aa: CASSLVREEETQYF
v_gene: TRBV6-6; j_gene: TRBJ1-4; abundance: few; d_gene: -; CDR3nt: TGTGCCAGCAGTTTCGACCCTCCAACTAATGAAAAACTGTTTTTT; CDR3aa: CASSFDPPTNEKLFF
v_gene: TRBV19; j_gene: TRBJ2-1; abundance: -; d_gene: TRBD2; CDR3nt: TGTGCCAGTAGTCGGACTAGCGGCAGCTCCTACAATGAGCAGTTCTTC; CDR3aa: CASSRTSGSSYNEQFF
v_gene: TRBV11-2; j_gene: TRBJ2-3; abundance: once; d_gene: -; CDR3nt: TGTGCCAGCAGCCCCGAGAGGGTGGCAGATACGCAGTATTTT; CDR3aa: CASSPERVADTQYF
v_gene: TRBV28; j_gene: TRBJ2-2; abundance: -; d_gene: -; CDR3nt: TGTGCCAGCAACCCCCAGGGGCCTGAGACCGGGGAGCTGTTTTTT; CDR3aa: CASNPQGPETGELFF
v_gene: TRBV6-2/TRBV6-3; j_gene: TRBJ1-5; abundance: -; d_gene: -; CDR3nt: TGTGCCAGCAGTAGAAGGGACAATGACAATCAGCCCCAGCATTTT; CDR3aa: CASSRRDNDNQPQHF
v_gene: TRBV7-2; j_gene: TRBJ1-1; abundance: -; d_gene: TRBD1; CDR3nt: TGTGCCAGCAGCTTTCAGGGGGCGGCTGAAGCTTTCTTT; CDR3aa: CASSFQGAAEAFF
v_gene: TRBV5-6; j_gene: TRBJ2-5; abundance: -; d_gene: -; CDR3nt: TGTGCCAGCAGCGTTGTGGTCGAGGTCGGGGAGACCCAGTACTTC; CDR3aa: CASSVVVEVGETQYF
v_gene: TRBV18; j_gene: TRBJ2-7; abundance: few; d_gene: TRBD1; CDR3nt: TGTGCCAGCTCACCAGGACAGGGGGCCCGGGAGGTGCAGTACTTC; CDR3aa: CASSPGQGAREVQYF
v_gene: TRBV30; j_gene: TRBJ2-6; abundance: -; d_gene: -; CDR3nt: TGTGCCTGGGCAGGGCGCGTACTCTCTGGGGCCAACGTCCTGACTTTC; CDR3aa: CAWAGRVLSGANVLTF
v_gene: TRBV7-2; j_gene: TRBJ1-1; abundance: -; d_gene: -; CDR3nt: TGTGCCAGCAGCTTAAGAACGAATCGGGGGTCTTACACTGAAGCTTTCTTT; CDR3aa: CASSLRTNRGSYTEAFF
v_gene: TRBV6-1; j_gene: TRBJ1-4; abundance: -; d_gene: -; CDR3nt: TGTGCCAGCAGTGAATGGGGGGCAACTAATGAAAAACTGTTTTTT; CDR3aa: CASSEWGATNEKLFF
v_gene: TRBV4-1; j_gene: TRBJ2-2; abundance: -; d_gene: TRBD1; CDR3nt: TGCGCCAGCAGCCCGACAAGACCTGACAGGGGAGTTGTCAGGGGCACCGGGGAGCTGTTTTTT; CDR3aa: CASSPTRPDRGVVRGTGELFF
v_gene: TRBV7-9; j_gene: TRBJ2-2; abundance: -; d_gene: -; CDR3nt: TGTGCCAGCAGCTTAGATTGGAGCACCGGGGAGCTGTTTTTT; CDR3aa: CASSLDWSTGELFF
v_gene: TRBV7-7; j_gene: TRBJ2-5; abundance: -; d_gene: -; CDR3nt: TGTGCCAGCAGCTTATTAGGGGGGGACCGGGAGACCCAGTACTTC; CDR3aa: CASSLLGGDRETQYF
v_gene: TRBV12-5; j_gene: TRBJ2-5; abundance: -; d_gene: -; CDR3nt: TGTGCTAGTGGTTTCTGGGAGTTGGAGACCCAGTACTTC; CDR3aa: CASGFWELETQYF
v_gene: TRBV5-1; j_gene: TRBJ2-1; abundance: -; d_gene: -; CDR3nt: TGCGCCAGCAGCTTGCAGCCTGTTAATGAGCAGTTCTTC; CDR3aa: CASSLQPVNEQFF
v_gene: TRBV6-5; j_gene: TRBJ1-1; abundance: -; d_gene: -; CDR3nt: TGTGCCAGCAGTACGAGTCCCGGGAACACTGAAGCTTTCTTT; CDR3aa: CASSTSPGNTEAFF
v_gene: TRBV3-1/TRBV3-2; j_gene: TRBJ2-1; abundance: -; d_gene: -; CDR3nt: TGTGCCAGCAGCCAAGATTCTGTAACAGGGTGGCCTTACAATGAGCAGTTCTTC; CDR3aa: CASSQDSVTGWPYNEQFF
v_gene: TRBV18; j_gene: TRBJ1-3; abundance: -; d_gene: TRBD1; CDR3nt: TGTGCCAGCTCCCCCGACAGGGGCTCTGGAAACACCATATATTTT; CDR3aa: CASSPDRGSGNTIYF
v_gene: TRBV3-1/TRBV3-2; j_gene: TRBJ2-1; abundance: -; d_gene: -; CDR3nt: TGTGCCAGCAGCCTCCTACAGAGGAAATGGGAGCAGTTCTTC; CDR3aa: CASSLLQRKWEQFF
v_gene: TRBV5-4; j_gene: TRBJ2-7; abundance: -; d_gene: -; CDR3nt: TGTGCCAGCAGCCCCCGGGACACCTCCTACGAGCAGTACTTC; CDR3aa: CASSPRDTSYEQYF
v_gene: TRBV2; j_gene: TRBJ1-4; abundance: -; d_gene: -; CDR3nt: TGTGCCAGCAGGAGAGGGCGACAGCTACCTTATGAAAAACTGTTTTTT; CDR3aa: CASRRGRQLPYEKLFF
v_gene: TRBV29-1; j_gene: TRBJ1-2; abundance: few; d_gene: -; CDR3nt: TGCAGCGTTGAGGCCGGGACCGCCGAGGGCTACACCTTC; CDR3aa: CSVEAGTAEGYTF
v_gene: TRBV7-9; j_gene: TRBJ2-7; abundance: -; d_gene: TRBD1; CDR3nt: TGTGCCAGCAGCTTAGGTTCGGACAGGGGGTCATACGAGCAGTACTTC; CDR3aa: CASSLGSDRGSYEQYF
v_gene: TRBV7-9; j_gene: TRBJ1-2; abundance: -; d_gene: -; CDR3nt: TGTGCCAGCAGCCTAGGGGGAGGAGAGAACTATGGCTACACCTTC; CDR3aa: CASSLGGGENYGYTF
v_gene: TRBV28; j_gene: TRBJ1-5; abundance: -; d_gene: TRBD1; CDR3nt: TGTGCCAGCAGTTTTCCAGGGGGCTATCAGCCCCAGCATTTT; CDR3aa: CASSFPGGYQPQHF
v_gene: TRBV30; j_gene: TRBJ1-2; abundance: -; d_gene: -; CDR3nt: TGTGCCTGTTTTCAGGTTTCTAACTATGGCTACACCTTC; CDR3aa: CACFQVSNYGYTF
v_gene: TRBV6-5; j_gene: TRBJ1-2; abundance: medium-sized; d_gene: TRBD1; CDR3nt: TGTGCCAGCAGTTCGGGACAGCACACTAACTATGGCTACACCTTC; CDR3aa: CASSSGQHTNYGYTF
v_gene: TRBV5-1; j_gene: TRBJ2-3; abundance: -; d_gene: TRBD1; CDR3nt: TGCGCCAGCAGCTTAGACAGGGCAGCAGATACGCAGTATTTT; CDR3aa: CASSLDRAADTQYF
v_gene: TRBV5-6; j_gene: TRBJ1-2; abundance: few; d_gene: TRBD1; CDR3nt: TGTGCCAGCAGCTTTGCTCTCCCACAGGGGTCTGCCAACTATGGCTACACCTTC; CDR3aa: CASSFALPQGSANYGYTF
v_gene: TRBV11-2; j_gene: TRBJ2-3; abundance: -; d_gene: TRBD1; CDR3nt: TGTGCCAGCAGCTTAGGGGACAGGGCCACAGATACGCAGTATTTT; CDR3aa: CASSLGDRATDTQYF
v_gene: TRBV11-2; j_gene: TRBJ1-2; abundance: -; d_gene: -; CDR3nt: TGTGCCAGCAGCTTAGCCCCTGCGGGCGGGGCGGATGGCTACACCTTC; CDR3aa: CASSLAPAGGADGYTF
v_gene: TRBV28; j_gene: TRBJ2-1; abundance: -; d_gene: -; CDR3nt: TGTGCCAGCAGTGGAGCAACTATCAAGGGGTACAATGAGCAGTTCTTC; CDR3aa: CASSGATIKGYNEQFF